Shown below are 24 T cell receptor beta chains from a single sample sequenced in a study of shared clonotypes between healthy human individuals (dated by TCRdb to 2020 to 2022). Libraries were made using the immunoSEQ multiplex PCR assay. The table was pulled from immuneACCESS by TCRdb, which kept in-frame rearrangements only. Such tables lose some clones; where checked, under half of the loss comes from unresolved V genes, and the rest has no known cause. The sample contains some 1,400,000 clones, roughly 96% of them found a single time. Together, the top ten hold 1% to 1.5% of the sample. The sample taken for sequencing was naive CD4+ T cells sorted from blood. The cell subset or site label corresponds to: CD45RA+ positively selected. The receptors derive from a man aged 25 to 40 in good health.

The chain couples TRBV6-6 to TRBJ2-1; a possible D gene is TRBD1 (6 bases). Trimming removed 6 bases from V and 0 bases from J, with 15 bases in between. Germline lookup yields CDR1 MNHNY and CDR2 SVGAGI (reference sequence). CDR3 size: 16 residues. The CDR3 protein is CASRRTVLSSYNEQFF. The CDR3 DNA reads TGTGCCAGCAGGAGGACAGTCTTATCCTCCTACAATGAGCAGTTCTTC.

This chain joins TRBV6-1 and TRBJ1-5, with TRBD1 as a possible D gene (5 bases). The V gene lost 2 bases and the J gene lost 3 bases, with 11 bases spanning the gap. Per the germline V gene, CDR1 is MNHNS and CDR2 is SASEGT. The CDR3 is 15 amino acids. The DNA of the CDR3 is TGTGCCAGCAGTGAACGGGACGTAATCAATCAGCCCCAGCATTTT. Residues: CASSERDVINQPQHF.

The V gene is TRBV6-5, the J gene TRBJ2-1; 7 bases align to TRBD1. The V gene's germline CDR1 is MNHEY and CDR2 SVGAGI. This CDR3 is built from 15 residues. After removal of 2 bases from V and 5 bases from J, the junction contained 6 bases not matched to a gene. The DNA for the CDR3 is TGTGCCAGCAGTTACACAGGGGTTAAGAACAATGAGCAGTTCTTC. This sequence encodes CASSYTGVKNNEQFF.

Here the CDR3 DNA reads TGTGCCTGCTTAGAAACAGTTTTTAGAGGATCTGGGGCCAACGTCCTGACTTTC. This codes for CACLETVFRGSGANVLTF. This chain connects TRBV28 to TRBJ2-6; D not resolved. V dropped 11 bases and J dropped 1 base, with 24 bases sitting between them. CDR3 length: 18 residues. Germline values: CDR1 MDHEN, CDR2 SYDVKM.

Of note for this clone: The sample carries other DNA sequences with the same CDR3. The chain is built from TRBV7-9 and TRBJ2-7; 7 positions match TRBD1. CDR1 is SEHNR, CDR2 FQNEAQ, per germline (reference sequence). The CDR3 loop spans 13 amino acids. V dropped 5 bases and J dropped 2; count of bases not matched to a gene: 3. CDR3 nucleotide sequence: TGTGCCAGCAGCCGTACAGGGGCCTACGAGCAGTACTTC. This codes for CASSRTGAYEQYF.

The chain combines TRBV6-5 with TRBJ2-1, with 9 bases matching TRBD2. Per the germline V gene, CDR1 is MNHEY and CDR2 is SVGAGI. The CDR3 contains 16 residues. Germline trimming cut 2 bases from V and 7 bases from J; bases unmatched to any gene: 9. The CDR3 sequence: CASSYPSGGRGNEQFF. The CDR3, as DNA: TGTGCCAGCAGTTACCCGAGCGGGGGGCGGGGTAATGAGCAGTTCTTC.

This clone was found once. Other DNA sequences in this specimen translate into the identical CDR3. The chain combines TRBV5-1 with TRBJ2-5; D may correspond to TRBD1 or TRBD2 (5 bases each). The CDR3 covers 14 residues. Germline V gives CDR1 SGHRS, CDR2 YFSETQ. Trimming pared 0 bases from V and 3 bases from J, leaving 9 bases between. CDR3 in amino acids: CASSLGGAEETQYF. Here the CDR3 DNA reads TGCGCCAGCAGCTTGGGAGGGGCTGAAGAGACCCAGTACTTC.

The chain links TRBV11-3 to TRBJ1-1, with D hard to call. Germline V lookup: CDR1 SGHNT, CDR2 YENEEA. V lost 8 bases, J lost 13 bases, and 11 bases lay in between. The CDR3 runs 9 residues. The CDR3 coding sequence is TGTGCCAGCCGACACGGAGATTTCTTT. Protein sequence: CASRHGDFF.

V is TRBV28 and J is TRBJ2-1; tentatively, D is TRBD2 (5 bases). The germline V and J ends were trimmed by 3 bases and 4 bases, with 10 bases remaining between them. The length of the CDR3 is 14 residues. Germline V gene sequence: CDR1 MDHEN, CDR2 SYDVKM. Here the CDR3 reads CASSFLARYNEQFF. In DNA, the CDR3 is TGTGCCAGCAGTTTCCTAGCCAGGTACAATGAGCAGTTCTTC.

On this clone: Other DNA sequences in the same sample also yield this CDR3. This chain links TRBV27 with TRBJ2-7, with D uncertain. CDR3 length: 11 residues. Per germline, CDR1 MNHEY and CDR2 SMNVEV (reference sequence). The V end was cut by 8 bases, the J end by 3 bases, with 8 bases between. CDR3 in DNA: TGTGCCAGCCGGTCCATCTACGAGCAGTACTTC. This gives the protein CASRSIYEQYF.

This clone was recorded only once. This chain joins TRBV7-9 and TRBJ2-3, with unresolved D. V lost 6 bases and J 3 bases, leaving 4 bases between the germline ends. CDR3 length: 11 amino acids. CDR1 and CDR2 (germline): SEHNR, FQNEAQ (reference sequence). The DNA of the CDR3 is TGTGCCAGCAGATTTACAGATACGCAGTATTTT. Residues: CASRFTDTQYF.

Only one count was recorded for this clone. The CDR3 here is CASSLRQGIQETQYF. DNA of the CDR3: TGTGCCAGCAGCCTGCGACAGGGGATACAAGAGACCCAGTACTTC. The V call is TRBV7-7, the J call TRBJ2-5; 8 bases map to TRBD1. CDR1 is SSHAT and CDR2 is FNYEAQ in the germline V gene (reference sequence). J was trimmed by 2 bases and V by 5 bases; bases with no gene match: 7. CDR3 length: 15 amino acids. The full variable domain, with the rest looked up from reference TRBV7-7 and TRBJ2-5, is GAGVSQSPRYKVTKRGQDVTLRCDPISSHATLYWYQQALGQGPEFLTYFNYEAQPDKSGLPSDRFSAERPEGSISTLTIQRTEQRDSAMYRCASSLRQGIQETQYFGPGTRLLVL.

CDR3 sequence: CASSSGQVVGEQYF. The CDR3 nucleotides are TGTGCCAGCTCTTCCGGACAGGTGGTCGGGGAGCAGTACTTC. The V gene is TRBV18, the J gene TRBJ2-7, with 7 nucleotides matching TRBD1. The CDR3 has 14 residues. V shed 6 bases and J 7 bases; nucleotides not matched to a gene: 12. CDR1 is KGHSH, CDR2 LQKENI, per germline.

The V call is TRBV28, the J call TRBJ1-5; the D is unclear. The CDR3 runs 13 residues. Trimming shortened V by 5 bases and J by 11 bases, and 16 bases separated the two germline ends. Per germline, CDR1 MDHEN and CDR2 SYDVKM. The CDR3 reads CASSRRLPPAQHF. The CDR3, as DNA: TGTGCCAGCAGTCGACGGCTACCCCCGGCCCAGCATTTT.

The J gene is TRBJ1-4, the V gene TRBV4-1; no clear D gene. There are 15 residues in the CDR3. Germline-derived CDR1 and CDR2 are MGHRA and YSYEKL. Trimming shortened V by 0 bases and J by 2 bases, and 7 bases separated the two germline ends. The CDR3 reads CASSQDRGTNEKLFF. The CDR3, as DNA: TGCGCCAGCAGCCAAGATCGAGGTACTAATGAAAAACTGTTTTTT.

Here the CDR3 reads CASSPRGAAPGRAGSGYTF. The CDR3 DNA sequence: TGTGCCAGCAGCCCTAGGGGGGCCGCCCCGGGGCGGGCAGGGAGCGGCTACACCTTC. The chain links TRBV5-4 to TRBJ1-2; a weak D match, TRBD1 (6 bases). V dropped 4 bases and J dropped 8 bases, with 33 bases sitting between them. Germline values: CDR1 SGHNT, CDR2 YYREEE (reference sequence). The CDR3 length is 19 residues.

The genes are TRBV9 and TRBJ2-1; 7 positions match TRBD2. Germline V gene sequence: CDR1 SGDLS, CDR2 YYNGEE. The CDR3 runs 14 residues. V lost 2 bases, J lost 4 bases, and 3 bases stayed unmatched. This CDR3 is CASSVPSGYNEQFF. The CDR3, as DNA: TGTGCCAGCAGCGTCCCTAGCGGTTACAATGAGCAGTTCTTC.

Remarks on this clone: This sample also contains other DNA sequences that code for the same CDR3. J is TRBJ1-5 and V is TRBV18, with no clear D. The germline gives CDR1 KGHSH, CDR2 LQKENI. This CDR3 spans 14 amino acids. V gave up 3 bases and J gave up 3 bases, with 9 bases separating them. This chain's CDR3 is CASSPGQNNQPQHF. The CDR3 nucleotides are TGTGCCAGCTCACCTGGGCAGAACAATCAGCCCCAGCATTTT.

J is TRBJ1-4 and V is TRBV28; 7 bases align to TRBD1. The CDR3 runs to 14 residues. Trimming cost V 6 bases and J 8 bases; bases outside gene matches: 9. Germline V CDR1 and CDR2: MDHEN, SYDVKM. CDR3 in amino acids: CASSSGTVEEKLFF. CDR3 coding DNA: TGTGCCAGCAGCTCCGGGACAGTCGAGGAAAAACTGTTTTTT.

Comments on this clone: Other DNA sequences of this sample code for an identical CDR3. The chain links TRBV5-1 to TRBJ2-2; D call uncertain. From germline, CDR1 is SGHRS and CDR2 YFSETQ. The CDR3 is 13 amino acids. The germline V and J ends were trimmed by 5 bases and 4 bases, with 9 bases remaining between them. The CDR3 DNA reads TGCGCCAGCAGTTGGACGGTCACCGGGGAGCTGTTTTTT. It translates to CASSWTVTGELFF.

The V and J genes are TRBV5-1 and TRBJ2-2, with D perhaps being TRBD1 or TRBD2 (5 bases each). Deletions cut 4 bases from V and 6 bases from J, with 16 bases between. CDR1 and CDR2 from the germline V gene are SGHRS and YFSETQ. The CDR3 sequence is 15 residues long. The CDR3 coding sequence is TGCGCCAGCAGCCATGGGACCCTGGGGGCCGGGGAGCTGTTTTTT. Protein product: CASSHGTLGAGELFF.

V and J are TRBV18 and TRBJ2-7, with D uncertain. The CDR3 spans 13 residues. Trimming shortened V by 3 bases and J by 4 bases, and 10 bases separated the two germline ends. Per germline, CDR1 KGHSH and CDR2 LQKENI. Here the CDR3 reads CASSPVALYEQYF. Here the CDR3 DNA reads TGTGCCAGCTCACCCGTAGCCCTTTACGAGCAGTACTTC. Together with reference TRBV18 and TRBJ2-7, the CDR3 gives the full variable domain: NAGVMQNPRHLVRRRGQEARLRCSPMKGHSHVYWYRQLPEEGLKFMVYLQKENIIDESGMPKERFSAEFPKEGPSILRIQQVVRGDSAAYFCASSPVALYEQYFGPGTRLTVT.

The chain uses TRBV6-5 and TRBJ2-3; TRBD2 matches at 9 bases. The CDR3 runs to 16 residues. The ends lost 2 bases at V and 2 bases at J; junction bases unmatched: 5. The V gene's germline CDR1 is MNHEY and CDR2 SVGAGI. In DNA form, the CDR3 reads TGTGCCAGCAGTTACGGGCTAGCGGGGAACACAGATACGCAGTATTTT. Protein: CASSYGLAGNTDTQYF.

Remarks on this clone: Additional DNA sequences in this sample encode the identical CDR3. J is TRBJ2-3 and V is TRBV5-1; D unclear. Between the trimmed V and J ends, which lost 0 bases and 2 bases, there was a span of 4 bases. The CDR3 totals 13 residues. The germline gives CDR1 SGHRS, CDR2 YFSETQ. The CDR3: CASSLVPTDTQYF. The CDR3 DNA sequence: TGCGCCAGCAGCTTGGTTCCCACAGATACGCAGTATTTT.